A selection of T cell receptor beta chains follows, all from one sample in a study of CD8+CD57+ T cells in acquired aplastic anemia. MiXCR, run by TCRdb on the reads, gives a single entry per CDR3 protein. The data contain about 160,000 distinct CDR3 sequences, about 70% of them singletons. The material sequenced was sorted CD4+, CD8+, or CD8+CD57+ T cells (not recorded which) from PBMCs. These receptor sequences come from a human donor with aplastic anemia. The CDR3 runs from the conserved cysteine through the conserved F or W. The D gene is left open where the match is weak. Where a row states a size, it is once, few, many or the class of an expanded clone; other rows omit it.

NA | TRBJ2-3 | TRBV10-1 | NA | TGCGCCAGCCACGGCACCCCGCTTTCGCTTTTT | CASHGTPLSLF
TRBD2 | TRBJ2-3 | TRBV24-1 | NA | TGTGCCACCAGTGCGACTAGCGGGGGCCTTAGCACAGATACGCAGTATTTT | CATSATSGGLSTDTQYF
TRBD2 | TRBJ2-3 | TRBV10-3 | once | TGTGCCATCAGTGTTCGGGAGGGCACAGATACGCAGTATTTT | CAISVREGTDTQYF
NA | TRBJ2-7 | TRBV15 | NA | TGTGCCACCAGCAGAGATACGGGGTACGAGCAGTACTTC | CATSRDTGYEQYF
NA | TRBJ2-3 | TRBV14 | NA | TGTGCCAGCAGCGATATGAAGACCTCGTACACAGATACGCAGTATTTT | CASSDMKTSYTDTQYF
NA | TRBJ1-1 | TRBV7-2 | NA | TGTGCCAGCAGCTTCCAGAAAAATGCTGGTACTGAAGCTTTCTTT | CASSFQKNAGTEAFF
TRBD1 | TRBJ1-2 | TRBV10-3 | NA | TGTGCCATCAGTGAGTCCTCGGACAGGGATGGCTACACCTTC | CAISESSDRDGYTF
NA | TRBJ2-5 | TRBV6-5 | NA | TGTGCCAGCAGCTTAGGTTGGAGGGGAGAGACCCAGTACTTC | CASSLGWRGETQYF
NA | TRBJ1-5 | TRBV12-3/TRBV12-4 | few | TGTGCCAGCAGTTTAGTGGGGTTCCATCAGCCCCAGCATTTT | CASSLVGFHQPQHF
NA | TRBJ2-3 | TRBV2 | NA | TGTGCCAGCGGAGCGGGTGGGGTGCCAGATACGCAGTATTTT | CASGAGGVPDTQYF
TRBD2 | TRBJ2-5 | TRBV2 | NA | TGTGCCAGCAGGGAGACTAGCGGAGCCCCAGTGACCCAGTACTTC | CASRETSGAPVTQYF
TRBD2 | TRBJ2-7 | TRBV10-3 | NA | TGTGCCATCAGTGAGGGACTAGCGGGCGCTGCGCAGTACTTC | CAISEGLAGAAQYF
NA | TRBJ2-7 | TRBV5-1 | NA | TGCGCCAGCAGCACCAGCTCCTACGAGCAGTACTTC | CASSTSSYEQYF
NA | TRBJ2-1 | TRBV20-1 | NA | TGCAGTGCTTTCGAAAGCTCCTACAATGAGCAGTTCTTC | CSAFESSYNEQFF
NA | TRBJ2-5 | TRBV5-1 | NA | TGCGCCAGCAGCTTGATCGGGGTAGGAGAGACCCAGTACTTC | CASSLIGVGETQYF
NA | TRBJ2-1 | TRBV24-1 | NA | TGTGCCACCAGGGGAACAGGGAATGAGCAGTTCTTC | CATRGTGNEQFF
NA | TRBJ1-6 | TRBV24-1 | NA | TGTGCCACCAGTGCCTTGACAGTCCCGGATTCACCCCTCCACTTT | CATSALTVPDSPLHF
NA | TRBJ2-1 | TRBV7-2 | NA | TGTGCCAGCAGCGGGGGGGAGCAGTTCTTC | CASSGGEQFF
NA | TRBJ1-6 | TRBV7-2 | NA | TGTGCCAGCAGCTTAGGGGGACTCCTTAATTCACCCCTCCACTTT | CASSLGGLLNSPLHF
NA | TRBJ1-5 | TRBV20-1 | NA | TGCAGTGCTACCGGAGGGAAAGGCAATCAGCCCCAGCATTTT | CSATGGKGNQPQHF
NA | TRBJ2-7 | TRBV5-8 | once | TGTGCCAGCAGCTTGGCCGGGACTCAACCCGAGCAGTACTTC | CASSLAGTQPEQYF
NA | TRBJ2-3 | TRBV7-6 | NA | TGTGCCGTCGCGGGACGCCACACAGATACGCAGTATTTT | CAVAGRHTDTQYF
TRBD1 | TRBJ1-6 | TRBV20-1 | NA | TGCAGTGCTATTAGACAGGGAGTAGATTCACCCCTCCACTTT | CSAIRQGVDSPLHF
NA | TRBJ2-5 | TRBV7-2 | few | TGTGCCAGCAGCCCCCGTCGCGGGACTCAAGAGACCCAGTACTTC | CASSPRRGTQETQYF
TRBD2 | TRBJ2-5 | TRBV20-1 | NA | TGCAGTGCAAGGTTGACTAGCAGTGTCGAGACCCAGTACTTC | CSARLTSSVETQYF
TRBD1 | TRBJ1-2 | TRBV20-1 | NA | TGCAGTGCTAGACCATCCAAGGGACAGGGTGGCTATGGCTACACCTTC | CSARPSKGQGGYGYTF
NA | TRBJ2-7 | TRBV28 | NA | TGTGCCAGCGGGTTCTACGAGCAGTACTTC | CASGFYEQYF
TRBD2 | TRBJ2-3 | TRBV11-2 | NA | TGTGCCAGCAGCTTAGATGAGAGCGGACTAGCCGGCACAGATACGCAGTATTTT | CASSLDESGLAGTDTQYF
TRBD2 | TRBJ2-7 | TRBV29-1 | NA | TGCAGCGTTGAGGCCCCGATGGGACTAGCGGAATCCTACGAGCAGTACTTC | CSVEAPMGLAESYEQYF